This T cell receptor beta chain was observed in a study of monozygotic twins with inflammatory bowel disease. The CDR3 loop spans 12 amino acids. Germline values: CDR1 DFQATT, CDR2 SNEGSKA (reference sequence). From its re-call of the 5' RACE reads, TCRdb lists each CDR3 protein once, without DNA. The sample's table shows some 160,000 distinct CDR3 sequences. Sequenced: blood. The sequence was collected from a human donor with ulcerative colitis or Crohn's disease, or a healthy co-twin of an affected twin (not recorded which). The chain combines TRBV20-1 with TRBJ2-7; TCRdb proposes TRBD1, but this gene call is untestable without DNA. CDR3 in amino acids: CSAPGPSYEQYF.